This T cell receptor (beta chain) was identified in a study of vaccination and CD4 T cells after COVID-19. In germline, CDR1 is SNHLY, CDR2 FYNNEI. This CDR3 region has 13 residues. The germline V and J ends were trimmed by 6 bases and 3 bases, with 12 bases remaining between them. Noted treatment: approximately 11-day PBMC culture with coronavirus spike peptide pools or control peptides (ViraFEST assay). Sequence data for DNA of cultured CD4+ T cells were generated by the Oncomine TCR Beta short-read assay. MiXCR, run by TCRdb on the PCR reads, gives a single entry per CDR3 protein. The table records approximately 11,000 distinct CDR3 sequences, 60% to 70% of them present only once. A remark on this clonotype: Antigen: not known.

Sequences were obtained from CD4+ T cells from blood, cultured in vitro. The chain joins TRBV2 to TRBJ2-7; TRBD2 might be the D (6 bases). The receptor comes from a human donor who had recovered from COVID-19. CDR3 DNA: TGTGCCAGCAGGGAGGGCAGCAACTACGAGCAGTACTTC. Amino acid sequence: CASREGSNYEQYF.